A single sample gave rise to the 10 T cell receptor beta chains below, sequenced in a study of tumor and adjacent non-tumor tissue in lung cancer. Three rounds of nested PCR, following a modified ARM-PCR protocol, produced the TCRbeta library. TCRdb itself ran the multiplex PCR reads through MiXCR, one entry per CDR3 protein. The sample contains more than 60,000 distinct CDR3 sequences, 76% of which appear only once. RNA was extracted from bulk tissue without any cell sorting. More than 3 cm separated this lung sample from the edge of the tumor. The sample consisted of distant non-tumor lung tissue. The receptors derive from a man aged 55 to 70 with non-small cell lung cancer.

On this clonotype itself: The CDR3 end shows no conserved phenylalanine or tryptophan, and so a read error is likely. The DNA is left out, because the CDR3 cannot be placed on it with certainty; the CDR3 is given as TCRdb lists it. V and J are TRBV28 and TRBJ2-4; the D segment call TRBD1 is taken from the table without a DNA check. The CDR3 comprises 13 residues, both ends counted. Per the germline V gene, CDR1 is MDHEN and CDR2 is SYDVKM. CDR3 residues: CSSSKYRGSGWYL.

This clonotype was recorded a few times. The CDR3 reads CASSLAEQGAYEQYF. The CDR3 region has the DNA TGCGCCAGCAGCTTGGCCGAGCAGGGGGCTTACGAGCAGTACTTC. The chain joins TRBV5-1 to TRBJ2-7; 8 bases agree with TRBD1. Germline V CDR1 and CDR2: SGHRS, YFSETQ. The V gene end was trimmed by 0 bases and the J gene end by 4 bases; junction bases not matched to a gene: 6. CDR3 length: 15 residues.

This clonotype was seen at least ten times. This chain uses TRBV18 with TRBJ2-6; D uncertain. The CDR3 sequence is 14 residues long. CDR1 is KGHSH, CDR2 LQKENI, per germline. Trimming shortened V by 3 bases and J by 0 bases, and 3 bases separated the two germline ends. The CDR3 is CASSPPSGANVLTF. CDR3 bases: TGTGCCAGCTCACCCCCCTCTGGGGCCAACGTCCTGACTTTC.

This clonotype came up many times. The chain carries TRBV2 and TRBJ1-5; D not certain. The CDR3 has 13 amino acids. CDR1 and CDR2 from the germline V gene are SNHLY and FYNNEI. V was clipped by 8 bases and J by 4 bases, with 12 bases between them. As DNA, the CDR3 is TGTGCCAGCTCAGGCAGGCCGAATCAGCCCCAGCATTTT. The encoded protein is CASSGRPNQPQHF.

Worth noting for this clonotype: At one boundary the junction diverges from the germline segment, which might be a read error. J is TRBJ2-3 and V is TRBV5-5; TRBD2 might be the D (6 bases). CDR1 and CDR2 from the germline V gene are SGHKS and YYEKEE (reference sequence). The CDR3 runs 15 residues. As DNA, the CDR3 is TGTGCCAACAGCGGGTGGGGAGAGCGGCCTGATACACAGTATTTT. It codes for CANSGWGERPDTQYF.

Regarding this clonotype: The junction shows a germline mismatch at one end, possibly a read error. As DNA, the CDR3 is TGCGGCAGCAGTCAAGAGCACAATGAGCAGTTCTTC. Protein product: CGSSQEHNEQFF. The chain combines TRBV4-1 with TRBJ2-1; unclear D gene. CDR1 and CDR2 from the germline V gene are MGHRA and YSYEKL. This CDR3 spans 12 amino acids.

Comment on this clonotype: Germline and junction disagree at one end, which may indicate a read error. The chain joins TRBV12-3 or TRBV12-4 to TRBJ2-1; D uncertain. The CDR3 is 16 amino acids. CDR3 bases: TGTGCCAGCCTCAACGGCCCTGCAAGATCCTATAATGAGCAGTTCTTC. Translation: CASLNGPARSYNEQFF.

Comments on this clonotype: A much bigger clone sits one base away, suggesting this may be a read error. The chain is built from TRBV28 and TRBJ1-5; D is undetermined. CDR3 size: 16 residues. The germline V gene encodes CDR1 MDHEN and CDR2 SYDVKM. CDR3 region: CTSNYPTGDSNQPQHF. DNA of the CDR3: TGTACCAGCAACTACCCCACGGGAGATAGCAATCAGCCCCAGCATTTT.

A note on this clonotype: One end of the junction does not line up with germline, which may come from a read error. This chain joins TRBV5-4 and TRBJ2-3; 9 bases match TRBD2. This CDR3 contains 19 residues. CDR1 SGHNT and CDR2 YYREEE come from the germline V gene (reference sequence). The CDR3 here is CVSSLAFTASGKGTDTQYF. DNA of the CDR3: TGTGTCAGCAGCTTGGCGTTTACGGCTAGCGGGAAGGGGACAGATACGCAGTATTTT.

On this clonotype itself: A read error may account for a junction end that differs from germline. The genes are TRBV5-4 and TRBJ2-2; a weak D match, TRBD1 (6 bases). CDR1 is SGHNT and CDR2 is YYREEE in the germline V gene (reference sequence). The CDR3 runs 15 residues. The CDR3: CASSFGTRNTWELFF. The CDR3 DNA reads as TGTGCCAGCAGCTTTGGGACACGCAACACCTGGGAGCTGTTTTTT.